This T cell receptor (beta chain) was identified in a study of blood T cell repertoires in COVID-19. Overall study: COVID-19 samples from acute and convalescent phases originated in the United States, Italy and Spain. Sources were T cells, B-cell-depleted T cells, or PBMCs; the material itself was cDNA or gDNA.

V was clipped by 7 bases and J by 0 bases, with 12 bases between them. CDR3 length: 15 amino acids. Germline CDR1 is MNHEY and CDR2 is SMNVEV (reference sequence). Authors' processing steps: Using reference gene primer amplification, nucleated cell counts were estimated. Measured with immunoSEQ multiplex PCR; TCRdb has only the in-frame clones, and not every one. The V and J calls and clone size are taken from that table; D and trimming were inferred from the DNA. Of about 85,000 clones listed, roughly 80% are singletons. Sequencing input: peripheral blood. The chain has TRBV27 and TRBJ1-4, with D perhaps TRBD1 (6 bases). The TCR comes from a man aged 70 or older with acute or convalescent COVID-19. In DNA form, the CDR3 reads TGTGCCAGCACCCGGACAGTTGCAACTAATGAAAAACTGTTTTTT. The encoded protein is CASTRTVATNEKLFF. Supplemented by reference TRBV27 and TRBJ1-4, the full variable domain reads EAQVTQNPRYLITVTGKKLTVTCSQNMNHEYMSWYRQDPGLGLRQIYYSMNVEVTDKGDVPEGYKVSRKEKRNFPLILESPSPNQTSLYFCASTRTVATNEKLFFGSGTQLSVL.